This is a list of T cell receptor beta chains from one sample in a study of T-cell reconstitution after alpha-beta-depleted transplantation in children. TCRdb processed the PCR reads anew with MiXCR; each CDR3 protein has one entry. The sample shows approximately 500,000 distinct CDR3 sequences, over 20% of them seen only once. This material consisted of PBMCs, taken before TCRalphabeta/CD19-depleted stem cell transplant. All receptors come from a boy in the first two years of life with Wiskott-Aldrich syndrome, due to receive a stem cell transplant. Both conserved end residues are part of each CDR3. The order of the fields is J gene, clone size, V gene, D gene, CDR3 protein, CDR3 DNA. D genes are given only for firm matches. Size is stated for part of the rows, as once, few or many counts, or as a class when the clone is expanded.

TRBJ2-5 - TRBV20-1 TRBD2 CSASYRGRGETQYF TGCAGTGCTAGTTATCGCGGGAGGGGGGAGACCCAGTACTTC
TRBJ2-2 - TRBV5-1 - CASSLFSRISSTGELFF TGCGCCAGCAGCTTGTTTAGCAGGATTTCGAGCACCGGGGAGCTGTTTTTT
TRBJ2-1 - TRBV5-1 - CASSLPGYYNEQFF TGCGCCAGCAGCTTGCCGGGATACTACAATGAGCAGTTCTTC
TRBJ2-3 - TRBV25-1 - CASSGNLWRGGTDTQYF TGTGCCAGCAGTGGTAACTTATGGCGGGGCGGCACAGATACGCAGTATTTT
TRBJ2-7 - TRBV20-1 TRBD2 CSARDSGGSFSYEQYF TGCAGTGCTAGAGATAGCGGCGGGAGTTTCTCCTACGAGCAGTACTTC
TRBJ2-1 - TRBV7-3 TRBD2 CASSQMGTSGNNEQFF TGTGCCAGCAGCCAAATGGGGACTAGCGGGAACAATGAGCAGTTCTTC
TRBJ2-3 few TRBV18 TRBD2 CASSPSTSNTQYF TGTGCCAGCTCACCGTCGACTAGCAATACGCAGTATTTT
TRBJ1-5 few TRBV19 - CASSIRNQPQHF TGTGCCAGTAGTATACGCAATCAGCCCCAGCATTTT
TRBJ1-3 once TRBV14 - CASSLVGWGGSGNTIYF TGTGCCAGCAGCCTCGTCGGCTGGGGGGGCTCTGGAAACACCATATATTTT
TRBJ2-1 - TRBV10-1 - CASSVGPYNEQFF TGCGCCAGCAGTGTGGGCCCCTACAATGAGCAGTTCTTC
TRBJ2-5 - TRBV20-1 - CSARDQRSSPETQYF TGCAGTGCTAGAGATCAGCGGTCTAGCCCCGAGACCCAGTACTTC
TRBJ2-7 - TRBV15 - CATSRDDLDREEQYF TGTGCCACCAGCAGAGATGATCTCGACCGGGAGGAGCAGTACTTC
TRBJ2-7 - TRBV20-1 TRBD2 CSAGGPGTSVSYEQYF TGCAGTGCCGGGGGGCCCGGGACTAGCGTATCCTACGAGCAGTACTTC
TRBJ2-4 few TRBV27 - CASSLEGSTKNIQYF TGTGCCAGCAGTTTAGAGGGATCAACCAAAAACATTCAGTACTTC
TRBJ2-7 - TRBV29-1 - CSVTGDSYEQYF TGCAGCGTTACCGGAGATTCCTACGAGCAGTACTTC
TRBJ2-2 few TRBV5-5 - CASSPRHTGELFF TGTGCCAGCAGCCCTCGACACACCGGGGAGCTGTTTTTT
TRBJ2-3 - TRBV5-1 TRBD2 CASSGGLGVGTDTQYF TGCGCCAGCAGCGGAGGACTAGGCGTCGGCACAGATACGCAGTATTTT
TRBJ1-1 - TRBV20-1 TRBD1 CSVPTGTPLNTEAFF TGCAGTGTCCCGACAGGGACCCCTCTGAACACTGAAGCTTTCTTT
TRBJ1-6 - TRBV7-9 TRBD1 CASSHADRVIGSPLHF TGTGCCAGCAGCCACGCCGACAGGGTAATAGGATCACCCCTCCACTTT
TRBJ1-1 - TRBV20-1 TRBD1 CSARQGTGFAFF TGCAGTGCTAGACAGGGGACAGGATTCGCTTTCTTT
TRBJ1-1 - TRBV20-1 TRBD1 CSARDPGGSNTEAFF TGCAGTGCTAGAGATCCAGGGGGCTCGAACACTGAAGCTTTCTTT
TRBJ2-3 - TRBV5-6 - CASSISLSTDTQYF TGTGCCAGCAGCATTAGCCTTTCCACAGATACGCAGTATTTT
TRBJ1-2 once TRBV20-1 TRBD1 CSARESGQANYGYTF TGCAGTGCTAGAGAATCGGGACAGGCGAACTATGGCTACACCTTC
TRBJ2-1 - TRBV5-1 TRBD2 CASSPVPGLEYNEQFF TGCGCCAGCAGCCCAGTTCCGGGACTAGAGTACAATGAGCAGTTCTTC
TRBJ2-7 - TRBV29-1 - CSVRAESSYEQYF TGCAGCGTTAGGGCGGAAAGCTCCTACGAGCAGTACTTC
TRBJ2-1 - TRBV20-1 - CSAPAASSYNEQFF TGCAGTGCGCCGGCCGCCTCCTCTTACAATGAGCAGTTCTTC
TRBJ1-5 few TRBV12-3/TRBV12-4 - CASSLKALRGQPQHF TGTGCCAGCAGTTTGAAGGCTCTGAGGGGTCAGCCCCAGCATTTT
TRBJ2-2 - TRBV7-9 TRBD1 CASSFGQGIRELFF TGTGCCAGCAGCTTCGGACAGGGTATCCGGGAGCTGTTTTTT
TRBJ2-3 few TRBV29-1 - CSVEGVYTDTQYF TGCAGCGTTGAAGGTGTATACACAGATACGCAGTATTTT
TRBJ1-1 - TRBV9 TRBD1 CAGSVDGRGHTEAFF TGTGCCGGCAGCGTAGATGGCAGGGGGCACACTGAAGCTTTCTTT
TRBJ2-1 - TRBV10-3 - CAIGSISYNEQFF TGTGCCATCGGTTCCATATCCTACAATGAGCAGTTCTTC
TRBJ2-1 - TRBV5-1 TRBD2 CASRPPTSGSYNEQFF TGCGCCAGCAGGCCGCCCACTAGCGGTTCCTACAATGAGCAGTTCTTC
TRBJ2-1 - TRBV20-1 TRBD2 CSASGGLSSYNEQFF TGCAGTGCTAGCGGGGGGTTAAGCTCCTACAATGAGCAGTTCTTC
TRBJ2-1 few TRBV4-1 TRBD2 CASSQGQRELSGDEQFF TGCGCCAGCAGCCAAGGGCAGCGGGAGCTCTCGGGGGATGAGCAGTTCTTC
TRBJ2-3 - TRBV20-1 - CSALQSTDTQYF TGCAGTGCGTTGCAAAGCACAGATACGCAGTATTTT
TRBJ2-1 - TRBV5-1 - CASRSGQAGEQFF TGCGCCAGCAGGTCAGGGCAGGCAGGAGAGCAGTTCTTC
TRBJ2-3 many TRBV5-1 TRBD2 CASSRDYTDTQYF TGCGCCAGCAGCCGGGACTACACAGATACGCAGTATTTT
TRBJ2-1 - TRBV7-3 - CASSPERAGYNEQFF TGTGCCAGCAGCCCCGAAAGGGCCGGCTACAATGAGCAGTTCTTC
TRBJ1-5 few TRBV5-1 TRBD1 CASSEDTGGNQPQHF TGCGCCAGCAGCGAAGACACAGGGGGCAATCAGCCCCAGCATTTT
TRBJ2-1 once TRBV4-2 TRBD2 CASSRRAGLAGGRVDNEQFF TGTGCCAGCAGCAGAAGAGCCGGACTAGCGGGAGGGCGGGTCGACAATGAGCAGTTCTTC
TRBJ2-4 - TRBV7-9 TRBD1 CASSSGQGLSKNIQYF TGTGCCAGCAGCAGCGGACAGGGGTTGTCTAAAAACATTCAGTACTTC
TRBJ2-5 few TRBV12-3/TRBV12-4 TRBD2 CASRGRLAGGWPQETQYF TGTGCCAGTCGCGGCCGACTAGCGGGAGGATGGCCCCAAGAGACCCAGTACTTC
TRBJ1-2 - TRBV28 - CASSLNGEYGYTF TGTGCCAGCAGTTTAAACGGGGAATATGGCTACACCTTC
TRBJ2-3 - TRBV5-1 - CASSFLATGTDTQYF TGCGCCAGCAGCTTTCTGGCCACGGGCACAGATACGCAGTATTTT
TRBJ2-7 few TRBV6-5 - CASSYSGTSYEQYF TGTGCCAGCAGTTACTCAGGGACCTCCTACGAGCAGTACTTC